This entry concerns a single TCR beta chain. The sample belongs to a study of blood T cell repertoires in COVID-19. Study summary: Some COVID-19 samples were acute and others convalescent; all came from the United States, Italy and Spain. Sources were T cells, B-cell-depleted T cells, or PBMCs; the material itself was cDNA or gDNA.

Germline assignment: CDR1 SGHDT and CDR2 YYEEEE. The CDR3 is 14 residues long. V was shortened by 3 bases and J by 8 bases, with 17 bases between the two germline ends. Participants' reported clinical history set cohort assignment. Recovered status applied to Cohort 3 donors who had two consecutive negative PCRs. It also applied to those with clearance or with symptom resolution. TCRdb keeps only in-frame clones here, not all; method: immunoSEQ multiplex PCR. The repertoire holds approximately 470,000 clones, with about 85% as singletons. This chain joins TRBV5-6 and TRBJ1-2, with a possible D match to TRBD1 (6 bases). This receptor was identified in a woman between 18 and 29 years old who had recovered from COVID-19. The material sequenced was PBMCs or T cells enriched from blood (not recorded which). CDR3 DNA: TGTGCCAGCAGCTCTCAGGGGCGCTTCGGAGGCTACACCTTC. It specifies CASSSQGRFGGYTF.